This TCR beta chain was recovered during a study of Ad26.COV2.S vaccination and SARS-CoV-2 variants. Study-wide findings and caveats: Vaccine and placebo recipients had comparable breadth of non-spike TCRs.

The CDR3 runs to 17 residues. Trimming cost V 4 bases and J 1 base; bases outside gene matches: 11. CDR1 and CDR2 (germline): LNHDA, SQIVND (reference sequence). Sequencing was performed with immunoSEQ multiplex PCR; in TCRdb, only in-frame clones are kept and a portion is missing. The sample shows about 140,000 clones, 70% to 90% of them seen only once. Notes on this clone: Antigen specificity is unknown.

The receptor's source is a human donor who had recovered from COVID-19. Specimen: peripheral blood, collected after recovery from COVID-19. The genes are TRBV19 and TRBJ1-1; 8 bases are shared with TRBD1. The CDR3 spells CASSTTRQGMKNTEAFF. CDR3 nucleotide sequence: TGTGCCAGTAGTACAACCAGACAGGGGATGAAGAACACTGAAGCTTTCTTT.